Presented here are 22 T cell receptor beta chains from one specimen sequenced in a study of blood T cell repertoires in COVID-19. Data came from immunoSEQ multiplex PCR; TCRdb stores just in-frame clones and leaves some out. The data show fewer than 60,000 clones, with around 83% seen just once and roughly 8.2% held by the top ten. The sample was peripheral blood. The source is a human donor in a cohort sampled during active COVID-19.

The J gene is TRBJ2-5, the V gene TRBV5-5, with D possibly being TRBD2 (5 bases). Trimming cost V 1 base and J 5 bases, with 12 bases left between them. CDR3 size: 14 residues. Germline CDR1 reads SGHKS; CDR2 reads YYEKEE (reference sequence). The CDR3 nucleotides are TGTGCCAGCAGCTTGCCCGGGGTCGAGGAGACCCAGTACTTC. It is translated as CASSLPGVEETQYF.

The CDR3 region has the DNA TGTGCCAGCAGCCTAGACAGGGGCTCCATTAATTCACCCCTCCACTTT. The encoded protein is CASSLDRGSINSPLHF. The V gene is TRBV4-2, the J gene TRBJ1-6; TRBD1 matches at 8 bases. The CDR3 extends over 16 amino acids. Germline CDR1 is LGHNA and CDR2 is YNFKEQ. The junction had 8 bases not matched to a gene; V was cut back by 4 bases and J by 6 bases.

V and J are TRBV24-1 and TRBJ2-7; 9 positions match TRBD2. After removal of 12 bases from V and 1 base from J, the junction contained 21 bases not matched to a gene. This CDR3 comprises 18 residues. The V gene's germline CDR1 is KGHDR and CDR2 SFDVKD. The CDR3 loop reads CAARQKHRTSVRSYEQYF. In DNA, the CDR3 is TGTGCCGCTCGACAAAAACATCGGACTAGCGTTCGTTCCTACGAGCAGTACTTC.

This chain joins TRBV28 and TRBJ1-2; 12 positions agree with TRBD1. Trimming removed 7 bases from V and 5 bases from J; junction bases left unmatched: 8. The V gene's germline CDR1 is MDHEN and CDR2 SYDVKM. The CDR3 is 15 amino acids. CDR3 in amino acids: CASTAGDRGLYGYTF. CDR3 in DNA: TGTGCCAGCACCGCCGGGGACAGGGGGCTATATGGCTACACCTTC.

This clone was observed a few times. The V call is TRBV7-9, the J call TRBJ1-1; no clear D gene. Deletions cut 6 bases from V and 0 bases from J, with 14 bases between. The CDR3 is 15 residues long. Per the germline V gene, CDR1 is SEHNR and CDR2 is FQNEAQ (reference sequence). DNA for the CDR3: TGTGCCAGCAGGCCGAAGCACAGAATGAACACTGAAGCTTTCTTT. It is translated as CASRPKHRMNTEAFF.

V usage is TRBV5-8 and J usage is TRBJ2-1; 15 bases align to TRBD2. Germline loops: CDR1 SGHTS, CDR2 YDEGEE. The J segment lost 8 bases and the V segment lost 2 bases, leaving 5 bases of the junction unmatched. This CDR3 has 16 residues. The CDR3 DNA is TGTGCCAGCAGCTTTTGGACTAGCGGGAGGGTCGATGAGCAGTTCTTC. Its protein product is CASSFWTSGRVDEQFF.

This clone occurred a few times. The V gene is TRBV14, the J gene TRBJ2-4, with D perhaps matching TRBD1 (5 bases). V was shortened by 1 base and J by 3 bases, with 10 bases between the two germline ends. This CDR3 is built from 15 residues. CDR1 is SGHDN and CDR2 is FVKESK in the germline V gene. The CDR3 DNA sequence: TGTGCCAGCAGCCAAGGGGGCGTTAACAAAAACATTCAGTACTTC. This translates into CASSQGGVNKNIQYF. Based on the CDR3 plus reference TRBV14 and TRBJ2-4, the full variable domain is EAGVTQFPSHSVIEKGQTVTLRCDPISGHDNLYWYRRVMGKEIKFLLHFVKESKQDESGMPNNRFLAERTGGTYSTLKVQPAELEDSGVYFCASSQGGVNKNIQYFGAGTRLSVL.

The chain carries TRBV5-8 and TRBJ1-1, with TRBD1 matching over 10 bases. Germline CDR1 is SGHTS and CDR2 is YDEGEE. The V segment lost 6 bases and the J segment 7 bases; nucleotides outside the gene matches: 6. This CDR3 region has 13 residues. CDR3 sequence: CASTGQGGNEAFF. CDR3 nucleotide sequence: TGTGCCAGCACCGGACAGGGGGGAAATGAAGCTTTCTTT.

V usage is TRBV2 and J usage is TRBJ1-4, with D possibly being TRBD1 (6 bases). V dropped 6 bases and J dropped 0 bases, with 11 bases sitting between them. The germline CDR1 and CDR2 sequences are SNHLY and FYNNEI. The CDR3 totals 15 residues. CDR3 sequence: CASSRWTATNEKLFF. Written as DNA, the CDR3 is TGTGCCAGCAGCCGTTGGACAGCAACTAATGAAAAACTGTTTTTT.

The CDR3 loop is CASSEITRGSYNEQFF. The CDR3 coding sequence is TGTGCCAGCAGCGAAATTACCAGGGGCTCCTACAATGAGCAGTTCTTC. This chain connects TRBV6-1 to TRBJ2-1, with D possibly matching TRBD1 (6 bases). CDR3 size: 16 residues. Germline V gene sequence: CDR1 MNHNS, CDR2 SASEGT. The germline V and J ends were trimmed by 6 bases and 0 bases, with 15 bases remaining between them.

CDR3 sequence: CASSQQGAGTNEKLFF. DNA for the CDR3: TGTGCCAGCAGCCAACAGGGGGCCGGGACTAATGAAAAACTGTTTTTT. This rearrangement joins TRBV3-1 (or the pseudogene TRBV3-2) to TRBJ1-4; 8 bases match TRBD1. Germline lookup yields CDR1 LGHDT and CDR2 YNNKEL (reference sequence). This CDR3 comprises 16 residues. The V gene end was trimmed by 2 bases and the J gene end by 2 bases; junction bases not matched to a gene: 4.

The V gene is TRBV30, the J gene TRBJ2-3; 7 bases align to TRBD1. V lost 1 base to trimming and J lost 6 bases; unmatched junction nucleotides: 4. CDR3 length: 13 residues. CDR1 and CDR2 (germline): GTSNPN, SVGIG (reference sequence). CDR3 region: CAWSGQGFDTQYF. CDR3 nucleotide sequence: TGTGCCTGGAGTGGACAGGGTTTCGATACGCAGTATTTT.

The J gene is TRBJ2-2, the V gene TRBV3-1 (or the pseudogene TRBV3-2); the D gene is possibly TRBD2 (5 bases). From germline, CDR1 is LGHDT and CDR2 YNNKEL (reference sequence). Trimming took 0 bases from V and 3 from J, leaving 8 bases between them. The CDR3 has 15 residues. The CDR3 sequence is CASSQEGSDTGELFF. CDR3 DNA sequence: TGTGCCAGCAGCCAAGAAGGGAGCGACACCGGGGAGCTGTTTTTT.

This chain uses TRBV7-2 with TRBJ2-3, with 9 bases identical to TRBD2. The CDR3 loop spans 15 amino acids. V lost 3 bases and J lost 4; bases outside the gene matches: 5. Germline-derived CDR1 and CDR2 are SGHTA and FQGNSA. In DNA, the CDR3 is TGTGCCAGCAGCTTCGCTAGCGGGATCGCAGATACGCAGTATTTT. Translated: CASSFASGIADTQYF.

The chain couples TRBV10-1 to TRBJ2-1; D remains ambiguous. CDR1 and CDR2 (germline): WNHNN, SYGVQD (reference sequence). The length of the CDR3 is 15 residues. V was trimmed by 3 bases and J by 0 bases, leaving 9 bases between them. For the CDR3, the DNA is TGCGCCAGCAGTGACCGGGTTACCTCCTACAATGAGCAGTTCTTC. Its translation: CASSDRVTSYNEQFF.

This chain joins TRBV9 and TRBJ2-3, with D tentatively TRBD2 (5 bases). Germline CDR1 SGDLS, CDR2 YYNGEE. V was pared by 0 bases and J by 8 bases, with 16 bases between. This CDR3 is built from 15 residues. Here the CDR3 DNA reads TGTGCCAGCAGCGTAGAAGGGCTAGCCGAAGGTACGCAGTATTTT. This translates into CASSVEGLAEGTQYF.

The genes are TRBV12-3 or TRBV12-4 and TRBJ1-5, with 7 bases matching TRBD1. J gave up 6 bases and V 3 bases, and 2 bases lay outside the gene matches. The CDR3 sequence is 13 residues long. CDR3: CASSLTGSQPQHF. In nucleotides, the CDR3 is TGTGCCAGCAGTTTGACAGGGAGTCAGCCCCAGCATTTT.

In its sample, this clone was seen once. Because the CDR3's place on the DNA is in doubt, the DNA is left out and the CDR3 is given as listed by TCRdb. The CDR3: CAWSFAAGAYEQYF. The chain couples TRBV30 to TRBJ2-7; TRBD2, the table's D call, lacks a check against the DNA. Including both end residues, the CDR3 is 14 amino acids long. Germline-derived CDR1 and CDR2 are GTSNPN and SVGIG (reference sequence).

CDR3 nucleotide sequence: TGTGCCAGCAGCCGGGACAACCTCTACGAGCAGTACTTC. Encoded protein: CASSRDNLYEQYF. The chain couples TRBV14 to TRBJ2-7, with a tentative D call TRBD1 (6 bases). V was trimmed by 4 bases and J by 3 bases, leaving 10 bases between them. The CDR3 is 13 residues long. CDR1 is SGHDN and CDR2 is FVKESK in the germline V gene.

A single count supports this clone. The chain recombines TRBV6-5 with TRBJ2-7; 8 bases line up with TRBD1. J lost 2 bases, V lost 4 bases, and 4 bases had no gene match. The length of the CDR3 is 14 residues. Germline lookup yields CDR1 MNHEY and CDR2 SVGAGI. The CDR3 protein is CASSLGTGAYEQYF. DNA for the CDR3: TGTGCCAGCAGTTTGGGGACAGGAGCCTACGAGCAGTACTTC.

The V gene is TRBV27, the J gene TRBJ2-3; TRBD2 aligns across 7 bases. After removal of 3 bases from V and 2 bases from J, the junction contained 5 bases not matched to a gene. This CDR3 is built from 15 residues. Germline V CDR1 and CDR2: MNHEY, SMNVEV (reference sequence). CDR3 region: CASSFSSGPTDTQYF. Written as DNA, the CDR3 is TGTGCCAGCAGTTTTTCTAGCGGACCCACAGATACGCAGTATTTT.

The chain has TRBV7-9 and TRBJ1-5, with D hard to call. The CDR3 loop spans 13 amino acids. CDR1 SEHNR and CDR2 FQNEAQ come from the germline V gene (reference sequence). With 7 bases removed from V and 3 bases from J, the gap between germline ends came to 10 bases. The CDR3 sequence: CASTGLINQPQHF. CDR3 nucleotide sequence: TGTGCCAGCACAGGACTGATCAATCAGCCCCAGCATTTT.